These 27 T cell receptor beta chains originate from one sample sequenced in a study of blood T cell repertoires in COVID-19. Clones were read by immunoSEQ multiplex PCR, and TCRdb kept only the in-frame ones, dropping some. Of around 140,000 clones in the sample, 70% to 90% were seen once. The sample comprised peripheral blood. The receptors shown here come from a man aged 65 to 85 with acute or convalescent COVID-19.

V gene TRBV27 combines with J gene TRBJ2-1; 11 positions match TRBD2. CDR1 MNHEY and CDR2 SMNVEV come from the germline V gene (reference sequence). The CDR3 has 15 residues. The junction had 5 bases not matched to a gene; V was cut back by 6 bases and J by 4 bases. The CDR3 DNA reads as TGTGCCAGCAGCTCGGGACTAGCGGAATACAATGAGCAGTTCTTC. Translating gives CASSSGLAEYNEQFF.

The J gene is TRBJ2-2, the V gene TRBV4-2; D is perhaps TRBD1 (6 bases). The germline V and J ends were trimmed by 3 bases and 7 bases, with 15 bases remaining between them. The CDR3 contains 15 residues. The germline CDR1 and CDR2 sequences are LGHNA and YNFKEQ. This CDR3 is CASSHEQGTGGELFF. CDR3 sequence (DNA): TGTGCCAGCAGCCACGAACAGGGTACGGGCGGGGAGCTGTTTTTT.

Here the CDR3 DNA reads TGTGCCAGCTCACCTAGCGCCCTTTACACAGATACGCAGTATTTT. It codes for CASSPSALYTDTQYF. The V gene is TRBV18, the J gene TRBJ2-3; the D gene is possibly TRBD2 (5 bases). CDR1 KGHSH and CDR2 LQKENI come from the germline V gene. This CDR3 has 15 amino acids. The germline V and J ends were trimmed by 3 bases and 2 bases, with 12 bases remaining between them.

The rearrangement uses TRBV5-1 and TRBJ2-5; possible D gene TRBD1, 5 bases. This CDR3 contains 14 residues. The germline CDR1 and CDR2 sequences are SGHRS and YFSETQ. Trimming took off 1 base at V and 2 bases at J, with 9 bases between the two ends. CDR3 DNA sequence: TGCGCCAGCAGCTTGTCGGCAGGGCAAGAGACCCAGTACTTC. It specifies CASSLSAGQETQYF.

The chain links TRBV10-2 to TRBJ2-1, with 16 bases fitting TRBD2. The CDR3 spans 16 residues. Germline CDR1 is WSHSY and CDR2 is SAAADI. The ends lost 2 bases at V and 13 bases at J; junction bases unmatched: 8. This chain's CDR3 is CASSEAGTSGRAKQFF. As DNA, the CDR3 is TGCGCCAGCAGTGAGGCCGGGACTAGCGGGAGGGCCAAACAGTTCTTC.

This clone was observed a handful of times. V gene TRBV7-8 combines with J gene TRBJ1-1, with 7 positions matching TRBD1. The CDR3 consists of 15 residues. Germline V gene lookup returns CDR1 SGHVS and CDR2 FQNEAQ. V was pared by 1 base and J by 4 bases, with 6 bases of the junction left unmatched. CDR3 in amino acids: CASSLETAGGTEAFF. DNA of the CDR3: TGTGCCAGCAGCTTAGAAACAGCAGGGGGCACTGAAGCTTTCTTT.

This chain joins TRBV19 and TRBJ2-1, with 8 bases aligning to TRBD1. Germline lookup yields CDR1 LNHDA and CDR2 SQIVND (reference sequence). The CDR3 is made up of 14 amino acids. V lost 7 bases and J lost 6; bases outside the gene matches: 8. The CDR3 here is CASIGQGYGNEQFF. Written as DNA, the CDR3 is TGTGCCAGTATCGGACAGGGCTACGGCAATGAGCAGTTCTTC.

The chain carries TRBV27 and TRBJ2-1; 14 positions match TRBD2. The CDR3 runs 19 residues. The germline V gene encodes CDR1 MNHEY and CDR2 SMNVEV (reference sequence). Trimming cost V 1 base and J 7 bases; bases outside gene matches: 12. In DNA, the CDR3 is TGTGCCAGCAGTTTATTTAGATCCCCGGGACTAGCGGGAGTGAATGAGCAGTTCTTC. It specifies CASSLFRSPGLAGVNEQFF.

V and J are TRBV29-1 and TRBJ1-2; TRBD1 agrees at 7 bases. Germline lookup yields CDR1 SQVTM and CDR2 ANQGSEA. With V trimmed by 6 bases and J by 5 bases, 12 bases remained unmatched. The CDR3 runs to 14 residues. CDR3 amino acids: CSVNLGQDLYGYTF. Written as DNA, the CDR3 is TGCAGCGTCAACCTTGGACAGGACCTTTATGGCTACACCTTC.

This clone has just one count. The chain recombines TRBV5-1 with TRBJ1-1; D may be TRBD1 (5 bases). CDR1 is SGHRS and CDR2 is YFSETQ in the germline V gene. This CDR3 is 15 amino acids long. V was pared by 1 base and J by 1 base, with 11 bases between. The CDR3 bases are TGCGCCAGCAGCTTGTGGGGCGGACCGAACACTGAAGCTTTCTTT. It encodes CASSLWGGPNTEAFF.

In this sample, this clone turned up a few times. The V gene is TRBV18, the J gene TRBJ2-1, with 8 bases aligning to TRBD2. CDR1 and CDR2 from the germline V gene are KGHSH and LQKENI. This CDR3 region has 15 residues. V was clipped by 6 bases and J by 4 bases; unmatched bases: 8. This CDR3 is CASSPGTRVYNEQFF. DNA of the CDR3: TGTGCCAGCTCGCCCGGGACTAGAGTTTACAATGAGCAGTTCTTC.

V usage is TRBV7-8 and J usage is TRBJ2-1, with D unresolved. The CDR3 loop spans 11 amino acids. V was pared by 4 bases and J by 6 bases, with 4 bases between. CDR1 is SGHVS, CDR2 FQNEAQ, per germline. This chain's CDR3 is CASSSSNEQFF. DNA of the CDR3: TGTGCCAGCAGCTCTAGCAATGAGCAGTTCTTC.

The gene calls are TRBV4-1 and TRBJ2-5; 7 nucleotides line up with TRBD1. This CDR3 has 16 amino acids. J was trimmed by 5 bases and V by 3 bases; bases with no gene match: 12. Germline V gives CDR1 MGHRA, CDR2 YSYEKL. This CDR3 is CASSQDIQGRGETQYF. CDR3 DNA: TGCGCCAGCAGCCAGGATATACAGGGGAGAGGGGAGACCCAGTACTTC.

This chain joins TRBV7-9 and TRBJ2-5; 7 bases map to TRBD1. The CDR3 consists of 15 residues. J gave up 2 bases and V 5 bases, and 8 bases lay outside the gene matches. CDR1 and CDR2 from the germline V gene are SEHNR and FQNEAQ (reference sequence). The CDR3 nucleotides are TGTGCCAGCAGCCGAGACAGGGTGGGACAAGAGACCCAGTACTTC. As protein: CASSRDRVGQETQYF. Full variable domain (rest looked up from reference TRBV7-9 and TRBJ2-5): DTGVSQNPRHKITKRGQNVTFRCDPISEHNRLYWYRQTLGQGPEFLTYFQNEAQLEKSRLLSDRFSAERPKGSFSTLEIQRTEQGDSAMYLCASSRDRVGQETQYFGPGTRLLVL.

The gene calls are TRBV10-3 and TRBJ2-1; the D gene is possibly TRBD1 (6 bases). The germline CDR1 and CDR2 sequences are ENHRY and SYGVKD. CDR3 length: 12 residues. V lost 5 bases, J lost 8 bases, and 10 bases lay in between. CDR3 region: CAISYGGDEQFF. Written as DNA, the CDR3 is TGTGCCATCAGTTATGGGGGCGATGAGCAGTTCTTC.

The J gene is TRBJ2-3, the V gene TRBV6-1; D gene ambiguous. This CDR3 has 16 residues. Trimming removed 1 base from V and 1 base from J, with 12 bases in between. In germline, CDR1 is MNHNS, CDR2 SASEGT. CDR3 nucleotide sequence: TGTGCCAGCAGTGAAGGCCCGCCCCAGGGCACAGATACGCAGTATTTT. Translation gives CASSEGPPQGTDTQYF.

This rearrangement joins TRBV10-3 to TRBJ2-4; D is unresolved. This CDR3 region has 13 residues. The V gene's germline CDR1 is ENHRY and CDR2 SYGVKD. V lost 4 bases and J lost 7, with 11 bases in between. The CDR3 reads CAISVPGVNIQYF. CDR3 nucleotides: TGTGCCATCAGTGTTCCGGGTGTGAACATTCAGTACTTC.

This chain joins TRBV23-1 and TRBJ2-2; D might be TRBD1 (6 bases). TRBV23-1 carries the ORF label, with uncertain function. The length of the CDR3 is 18 residues. The V end was cut by 7 bases, the J end by 2 bases, with 23 bases between. The CDR3 here is CASKGTGQKSPNTGELFF. DNA of the CDR3: TGCGCCAGCAAGGGAACAGGGCAAAAAAGCCCCAACACCGGGGAGCTGTTTTTT.

This sequence joins TRBV30 and TRBJ2-1; a weak D match, TRBD2 (5 bases). V was pared by 3 bases and J by 7 bases, with 16 bases between. The CDR3 has 14 residues. From germline, CDR1 is GTSNPN and CDR2 SVGIG (reference sequence). CDR3 sequence (DNA): TGTGCCTGGAGGCGGAGCGGTCGATGGAATGAGCAGTTCTTC. Its protein product is CAWRRSGRWNEQFF.

The gene calls are TRBV10-3 and TRBJ1-3, with unresolved D. This CDR3 is built from 14 residues. Germline assignment: CDR1 ENHRY and CDR2 SYGVKD. The V end was cut by 0 bases, the J end by 4 bases, with 7 bases between. CDR3 DNA: TGTGCCATCAGTGAGTCGACGGGGGGAAACACCATATATTTT. It codes for CAISESTGGNTIYF.

The rearrangement uses TRBV19 and TRBJ1-2, with unresolved D. Germline CDR1 reads LNHDA; CDR2 reads SQIVND (reference sequence). Trimming removed 4 bases from V and 3 bases from J, with 18 bases in between. This CDR3 has 16 residues. The CDR3 sequence is CASSRGKRVTDYGYTF. The CDR3, as DNA: TGTGCCAGTAGTAGAGGGAAAAGGGTAACGGACTATGGCTACACCTTC.

The chain recombines TRBV7-8 with TRBJ2-2; TRBD1 matches at 7 bases. CDR1 and CDR2 (germline): SGHVS, FQNEAQ. Germline trimming cut 6 bases from V and 2 bases from J; bases unmatched to any gene: 9. There are 16 residues in the CDR3. The CDR3 DNA reads as TGTGCCAGCAGGTCTACCGGGACAGCTAACACCGGGGAGCTGTTTTTT. This translates into CASRSTGTANTGELFF.

The chain joins TRBV10-3 to TRBJ1-4; D ambiguous. Germline assignment: CDR1 ENHRY and CDR2 SYGVKD. This CDR3 is built from 16 residues. Deletions cut 2 bases from V and 0 bases from J, with 10 bases between. CDR3 sequence: CAISERAGTTNEKLFF. In DNA, the CDR3 is TGTGCCATCAGTGAGAGGGCGGGGACAACTAATGAAAAACTGTTTTTT.

The V and J genes are TRBV29-1 and TRBJ1-6; TRBD1 matches 10 bases. V was pared by 6 bases and J by 8 bases, with 7 bases of the junction left unmatched. Per germline, CDR1 SQVTM and CDR2 ANQGSEA. The CDR3 consists of 14 residues. The CDR3 DNA sequence: TGCAGCGTGAGACAGGGGGCAACGGATTCACCCCTCCACTTT. It translates to CSVRQGATDSPLHF.

The chain combines TRBV24-1 with TRBJ2-1; 7 nucleotides align to TRBD1. With V trimmed by 3 bases and J by 3 bases, 4 bases remained unmatched. Looked up from germline, CDR1 is KGHDR and CDR2 is SFDVKD. This CDR3 region has 15 residues. For the CDR3, the DNA is TGTGCCACCAGTGATGGGCAGGGGGTCTACAATGAGCAGTTCTTC. Protein product: CATSDGQGVYNEQFF.

The chain has TRBV19 and TRBJ2-3, with a weak D call TRBD2 (5 bases). The CDR3 is 16 amino acids. Germline CDR1 reads LNHDA; CDR2 reads SQIVND (reference sequence). Trimming took 4 bases from V and 1 from J, leaving 15 bases between them. The CDR3 DNA reads TGTGCCAGTAGTACCGTCGGGGTTGCCGGCACAGATACGCAGTATTTT. Protein: CASSTVGVAGTDTQYF.

The CDR3, as DNA: TGTGCCAGCAGCCGGACAGACCTCGGGGGCTACACCTTC. Its protein is CASSRTDLGGYTF. The chain couples TRBV3-1 (or the pseudogene TRBV3-2) to TRBJ1-2; D may be TRBD1 (6 bases). The CDR3 sequence is 13 residues long. In germline, CDR1 is LGHDT, CDR2 YNNKEL (reference sequence). V gave up 4 bases and J gave up 8 bases, with 14 bases separating them.